This TCR beta chain stems from a study of T cell responses to AZD1222 COVID-19 vaccine. This table comes from immunoSEQ multiplex PCR, and its TCRdb copy is limited to in-frame clones, with some not included. The sample has 150,000 to 200,000 clones, 93% seen once; the top ten hold roughly 3.8%. On this clone itself: Its cognate antigen is unknown.

CDR1 and CDR2 (germline): MNHEY, SVGAGI. V was clipped by 6 bases and J by 6 bases, with 13 bases between them. This CDR3 spans 13 amino acids. Notes on the study in general: Mostly white British, mostly female donors; authors suggested clonal diversity may be underestimated. Recipients of two AZD1222 doses showed rising Spike-specific TCR breadth and depth.

The receptor was derived from an adult in good health. The specimen was peripheral blood, collected on day 0 of AZD1222 vaccination. The J gene is TRBJ2-3, the V gene TRBV6-5; no definite D call. Here the CDR3 DNA reads TGTGCCAGCAGCCCCCTTCTTAGGGATACGCAGTATTTT. As protein: CASSPLLRDTQYF.